This is a list of T cell receptor beta chains from one sample in a study of shared clonotypes between healthy human individuals. Using immunoSEQ multiplex PCR, the repertoire was profiled, and TCRdb retains in-frame clones only, with some absent. The data contain about 1.5 million clones, around 97% of them singletons. Material for sequencing was naive CD4+ T cells sorted from blood. Receptors originate from a man aged 30 to 45 in good health. Both conserved end residues are part of each CDR3. Each record gives: V gene, clone size, D gene, J gene, CDR3 protein, CDR3 DNA. The D gene is left open where the match is weak. Size values are once, few and many counts, or a class for expanded clones, and some rows have none.

v_gene: TRBV5-4
abundance: once
d_gene: .
j_gene: TRBJ1-2
CDR3aa: CASSRQGGGYTF
CDR3nt: TGTGCCAGCAGTCGGCAGGGCGGAGGCTACACCTTC

v_gene: TRBV9
abundance: .
d_gene: .
j_gene: TRBJ2-1
CDR3aa: CASSVDGGLSYNEQFF
CDR3nt: TGTGCCAGCAGCGTAGATGGGGGGCTGTCCTACAATGAGCAGTTCTTC

v_gene: TRBV5-4
abundance: .
d_gene: TRBD2
j_gene: TRBJ2-1
CDR3aa: CASSLSPGQREGVNEQFF
CDR3nt: TGTGCCAGCAGCTTGTCCCCCGGTCAGCGGGAGGGAGTTAATGAGCAGTTCTTC

v_gene: TRBV7-2
abundance: .
d_gene: .
j_gene: TRBJ1-2
CDR3aa: CASSLASAYGYTF
CDR3nt: TGTGCCAGCAGCTTAGCGTCAGCCTATGGCTACACCTTC

v_gene: TRBV7-9
abundance: .
d_gene: TRBD2
j_gene: TRBJ2-1
CDR3aa: CASSPTSGPKIHSYNEQFF
CDR3nt: TGTGCCAGCAGCCCGACTAGCGGGCCCAAAATCCACTCCTACAATGAGCAGTTCTTC

v_gene: TRBV6-1
abundance: .
d_gene: .
j_gene: TRBJ2-3
CDR3aa: CASSVEDTQYF
CDR3nt: TGTGCCAGCAGTGTGGAAGATACGCAGTATTTT

v_gene: TRBV5-4
abundance: .
d_gene: TRBD2
j_gene: TRBJ2-5
CDR3aa: CASSFSGRAVLETQYF
CDR3nt: TGTGCCAGCAGCTTTAGCGGGAGGGCCGTCTTAGAGACCCAGTACTTC

v_gene: TRBV29-1
abundance: .
d_gene: TRBD1
j_gene: TRBJ1-1
CDR3aa: CSGDRGGTEAFF
CDR3nt: TGCAGCGGAGACAGGGGAGGCACTGAAGCTTTCTTT

v_gene: TRBV6-6
abundance: .
d_gene: .
j_gene: TRBJ2-1
CDR3aa: CASTTQTGNEQFF
CDR3nt: TGTGCCAGCACGACACAAACGGGAAATGAGCAGTTCTTC

v_gene: TRBV11-3
abundance: .
d_gene: .
j_gene: TRBJ2-5
CDR3aa: CASSLRGLQETQYF
CDR3nt: TGTGCCAGCAGCTTAAGAGGACTCCAAGAGACCCAGTACTTC

v_gene: TRBV7-9
abundance: .
d_gene: .
j_gene: TRBJ1-2
CDR3aa: CASSPRVDTYGYTF
CDR3nt: TGTGCCAGCAGCCCCCGGGTGGACACCTATGGCTACACCTTC

v_gene: TRBV2
abundance: .
d_gene: .
j_gene: TRBJ2-3
CDR3aa: CASSELGWEAEDTQYF
CDR3nt: TGTGCCAGCAGTGAATTAGGGTGGGAGGCCGAAGATACGCAGTATTTT

v_gene: TRBV19
abundance: .
d_gene: TRBD2
j_gene: TRBJ2-7
CDR3aa: CASSLAGLPHYEQYF
CDR3nt: TGTGCCAGTAGTCTAGCGGGCCTTCCCCACTACGAGCAGTACTTC

v_gene: TRBV7-2
abundance: .
d_gene: .
j_gene: TRBJ2-3
CDR3aa: CASTRLGYRADTQYF
CDR3nt: TGTGCCAGCACAAGGTTAGGCTACAGAGCAGATACGCAGTATTTT

v_gene: TRBV7-8
abundance: .
d_gene: .
j_gene: TRBJ2-2
CDR3aa: CASSLAAGVTGELFF
CDR3nt: TGTGCCAGCAGCTTAGCGGCCGGGGTCACCGGGGAGCTGTTTTTT

v_gene: TRBV9
abundance: once
d_gene: .
j_gene: TRBJ2-1
CDR3aa: CASSVAYNEQFF
CDR3nt: TGTGCCAGCAGCGTAGCATACAATGAGCAGTTCTTC

v_gene: TRBV6-5
abundance: .
d_gene: .
j_gene: TRBJ1-2
CDR3aa: CASSYGNYGYTF
CDR3nt: TGTGCCAGCAGTTACGGAAACTATGGCTACACCTTC

v_gene: TRBV11-2
abundance: .
d_gene: .
j_gene: TRBJ2-1
CDR3aa: CASSLGVYNEQFF
CDR3nt: TGTGCCAGCAGCTTAGGAGTATACAATGAGCAGTTCTTC

v_gene: TRBV28
abundance: .
d_gene: .
j_gene: TRBJ2-7
CDR3aa: CASSYDYTGVSYEQYF
CDR3nt: TGTGCCAGCAGTTACGACTATACGGGTGTCTCCTACGAGCAGTACTTC

v_gene: TRBV2
abundance: once
d_gene: .
j_gene: TRBJ1-4
CDR3aa: CASSRMNGENEKLFF
CDR3nt: TGTGCCAGCAGCAGAATGAACGGTGAAAATGAAAAACTGTTTTTT

v_gene: TRBV9
abundance: .
d_gene: TRBD1
j_gene: TRBJ1-3
CDR3aa: CASRGTGTGNTIYF
CDR3nt: TGTGCCAGCAGGGGGACAGGGACTGGAAACACCATATATTTT

v_gene: TRBV29-1
abundance: .
d_gene: .
j_gene: TRBJ2-1
CDR3aa: CSVGLGSDEQFF
CDR3nt: TGCAGCGTTGGTTTGGGATCTGATGAGCAGTTCTTC

v_gene: TRBV6-5
abundance: .
d_gene: .
j_gene: TRBJ1-4
CDR3aa: CASSSGETNEKLFF
CDR3nt: TGTGCCAGCAGTTCGGGGGAAACTAATGAAAAACTGTTTTTT

v_gene: TRBV5-6
abundance: .
d_gene: TRBD2
j_gene: TRBJ2-1
CDR3aa: CASSLELAGYHNEQFF
CDR3nt: TGTGCCAGCAGCTTGGAACTAGCGGGCTATCACAATGAGCAGTTCTTC

v_gene: TRBV28
abundance: .
d_gene: TRBD1
j_gene: TRBJ2-3
CDR3aa: CASSYRQGLGTDTQYF
CDR3nt: TGTGCCAGCAGCTATCGACAGGGCTTGGGCACAGATACGCAGTATTTT

v_gene: TRBV9
abundance: .
d_gene: .
j_gene: TRBJ2-2
CDR3aa: CASSVFSRVGTGELFF
CDR3nt: TGTGCCAGCAGCGTCTTCAGCCGGGTAGGGACCGGGGAGCTGTTTTTT

v_gene: TRBV5-1
abundance: .
d_gene: TRBD2
j_gene: TRBJ2-7
CDR3aa: CASSPGLAGTYEQYF
CDR3nt: TGCGCCAGCAGCCCGGGACTAGCGGGGACCTACGAGCAGTACTTC

v_gene: TRBV30
abundance: .
d_gene: .
j_gene: TRBJ1-2
CDR3aa: CAWRSRIADRRGYTF
CDR3nt: TGTGCCTGGAGGTCCAGAATTGCCGATCGGAGAGGCTACACCTTC

v_gene: TRBV4-2
abundance: .
d_gene: .
j_gene: TRBJ2-1
CDR3aa: CASTQKIEVSHEQFF
CDR3nt: TGTGCCAGCACCCAAAAGATCGAAGTCAGCCATGAGCAGTTCTTC

v_gene: TRBV9
abundance: .
d_gene: .
j_gene: TRBJ2-3
CDR3aa: CASSVASAATDTQYF
CDR3nt: TGTGCCAGCAGCGTAGCATCGGCAGCCACAGATACGCAGTATTTT

v_gene: TRBV6-1
abundance: once
d_gene: .
j_gene: TRBJ2-3
CDR3aa: CASRPESDTQYF
CDR3nt: TGTGCCAGCAGACCCGAATCAGATACGCAGTATTTT

v_gene: TRBV11-2
abundance: .
d_gene: .
j_gene: TRBJ2-2
CDR3aa: CASSFRVGGNTGELFF
CDR3nt: TGTGCCAGCAGCTTCCGAGTCGGGGGCAACACCGGGGAGCTGTTTTTT

v_gene: TRBV2
abundance: .
d_gene: .
j_gene: TRBJ2-5
CDR3aa: CASSVEGRETQYF
CDR3nt: TGTGCCAGCAGTGTCGAAGGGAGGGAGACCCAGTACTTC

v_gene: TRBV19
abundance: .
d_gene: .
j_gene: TRBJ2-1
CDR3aa: CASSMTTSSYNEQFF
CDR3nt: TGTGCCAGTAGTATGACTACGAGCTCCTACAATGAGCAGTTCTTC